This T cell receptor (beta chain) is drawn from a study of blood T cell repertoires in COVID-19. Produced via immunoSEQ multiplex PCR; TCRdb's table is partial and in-frame only. The table lists some 200,000 clones, about 86% of them singletons, with approximately 14% in the top ten. Germline CDR1 reads SGDLS; CDR2 reads YYNGEE. V dropped 0 bases and J dropped 7; count of bases not matched to a gene: 8. The length of the CDR3 is 16 residues. Sequenced: peripheral blood. This sequence originates from a man aged 25 to 40 with active or convalescent COVID-19. The chain is built from TRBV9 and TRBJ2-1; 9 bases match TRBD1. The DNA for the CDR3 is TGTGCCAGCAGCGTAGGAGGGACAGGGACGGGGAATGAGCAGTTCTTC. Its protein is CASSVGGTGTGNEQFF. Looking up the rest from reference TRBV9 and TRBJ2-1 gives the full variable domain: DSGVTQTPKHLITATGQRVTLRCSPRSGDLSVYWYQQSLDQGLQFLIQYYNGEERAKGNILERFSAQQFPDLHSELNLSSLELGDSALYFCASSVGGTGTGNEQFFGPGTRLTVL.